The rows below give T cell receptor beta chains drawn from one sample of a study of regulatory T cells in long-lasting Graves disease. TCRdb re-derived calls from the multiplex PCR reads in MiXCR, one entry per CDR3 protein. The sample contains 500,000 to 800,000 distinct CDR3 sequences, approximately 31% of which appear only once. This sample comprised peripheral blood mononuclear cells (PBMCs), obtained when the disease was refractory, from a patient treated with antithyroid drugs. Every receptor here comes from a female donor with Graves disease. CDR3s include the opening cysteine and the closing phenylalanine or tryptophan. The D gene is left open where the match is weak. Size values are once, few and many counts, or a class for expanded clones, and some rows have none.

size | J | V | D | CDR3 | DNA
few | TRBJ1-2 | TRBV19 | TRBD1 | CASRAAGGHYGYTF | TGTGCCAGTAGGGCAGCAGGGGGGCACTATGGCTACACCTTC
many | TRBJ2-4 | TRBV2 | NA | CASSEAPQGRDIQYF | TGTGCCAGCAGTGAAGCTCCACAGGGGAGGGACATTCAGTACTTC
NA | TRBJ1-5 | TRBV27 | NA | CASSFGVAQPQHF | TGTGCCAGCAGTTTCGGGGTAGCGCAGCCCCAGCATTTT
NA | TRBJ2-7 | TRBV6-1 | NA | CASSPRPTGAYEQYF | TGTGCCAGCAGTCCACGACCGACAGGTGCCTACGAGCAGTACTTC
NA | TRBJ2-4 | TRBV25-1 | NA | CASSEYGYSKNIQYF | TGTGCCAGCAGTGAATACGGGTATTCCAAAAACATTCAGTACTTC
NA | TRBJ1-1 | TRBV2 | NA | CASSDTRNTEAFF | TGTGCCTCAAGCGACACCCGGAACACTGAAGCTTTCTTT
many | TRBJ2-7 | TRBV12-3/TRBV12-4 | NA | CASGKGGQFYEQYF | TGTGCCAGCGGAAAAGGCGGACAGTTCTACGAGCAGTACTTC
NA | TRBJ1-2 | TRBV25-1 | TRBD1 | CASSPGTAYYGYTF | TGTGCCAGCAGCCCCGGGACAGCTTACTATGGCTACACCTTC
NA | TRBJ1-4 | TRBV18 | NA | CASSPLGVSGEKLFF | TGTGCCAGCTCACCACTGGGCGTCTCGGGGGAAAAACTGTTTTTT
NA | TRBJ2-2 | TRBV7-3 | NA | CASSGVGGAASTGELFF | TGTGCCAGCAGCGGGGTGGGGGGAGCGGCCTCCACCGGGGAGCTGTTTTTT
NA | TRBJ1-1 | TRBV19 | NA | CASSPTTGGFEAFF | TGTGCCAGTAGTCCTACGACGGGGGGATTTGAAGCTTTCTTT
NA | TRBJ1-1 | TRBV11-1 | TRBD1 | CASSLRGHTEAFF | TGTGCCAGCAGCTTAAGGGGGCACACTGAAGCTTTCTTT
NA | TRBJ2-7 | TRBV5-1 | NA | CASSVGHSSYEQYF | TGCGCCAGCAGCGTAGGACATAGCTCCTACGAGCAGTACTTC
NA | TRBJ1-6 | TRBV27 | NA | CASSPLHF | TGTGCCAGCTCACCCCTCCACTTT
NA | TRBJ1-5 | TRBV5-1 | TRBD1 | CASSLTGGMEPQHF | TGCGCCAGCAGCTTGACAGGGGGTATGGAGCCCCAGCATTTT
NA | TRBJ1-4 | TRBV25-1 | TRBD1 | CASRETGTANEKLFF | TGTGCCAGCAGAGAGACCGGGACAGCGAATGAAAAACTGTTTTTT
many | TRBJ1-2 | TRBV28 | NA | CASSFQGRYGYTF | TGTGCCAGCAGTTTTCAGGGTCGCTATGGCTACACCTTC
few | TRBJ1-1 | TRBV15 | NA | CATSRDVWRGAFF | TGTGCCACCAGCAGAGATGTTTGGCGCGGGGCTTTCTTT
many | TRBJ1-2 | TRBV12-5 | TRBD1 | CASGRSGQGFSPGYGYTF | TGTGCTAGTGGCCGATCGGGACAGGGATTTTCTCCTGGCTATGGCTACACCTTC
few | TRBJ2-5 | TRBV5-4 | TRBD2 | CASSLRGPAGGPGTQYF | TGTGCCAGCAGCCTACGGGGGCCTGCGGGAGGGCCGGGGACCCAGTACTTC
few | TRBJ1-4 | TRBV27 | NA | CASRFPGEGEKLFF | TGTGCCAGCAGATTCCCAGGGGAGGGTGAAAAACTGTTTTTT
NA | TRBJ2-2 | TRBV6-8 | TRBD2 | CASSLKVSSGRAMDGELFF | TGTGCCAGCAGTCTCAAAGTTTCTAGCGGGAGGGCAATGGACGGGGAGCTGTTTTTT
NA | TRBJ2-5 | TRBV18 | NA | CASSPPGDGETQYF | TGTGCCAGCTCACCACCGGGGGATGGAGAGACCCAGTACTTC
NA | TRBJ1-2 | TRBV30 | NA | CAWSRLEGWGYTF | TGTGCCTGGAGTCGCCTCGAGGGTTGGGGCTACACCTTC
few | TRBJ2-5 | TRBV20-1 | TRBD2 | CSARAGLKETQYF | TGCAGTGCCAGAGCGGGACTAAAAGAGACCCAGTACTTC
many | TRBJ2-7 | TRBV5-1 | TRBD1 | CASSLGQGDYEQYF | TGTGCCAGCAGTCTGGGACAGGGGGACTACGAGCAGTACTTC
NA | TRBJ1-2 | TRBV27 | TRBD1 | CATPGQGWDGYTF | TGTGCCACTCCGGGACAGGGATGGGATGGCTACACCTTC
NA | TRBJ1-5 | TRBV12-3/TRBV12-4 | TRBD1 | CASSHAMTGRQPQHF | TGTGCCAGCAGCCACGCAATGACAGGGCGTCAGCCCCAGCATTTT
NA | TRBJ2-7 | TRBV5-1 | TRBD1 | CASSSTTGTGVYEQYF | TGCGCCAGCAGCTCTACTACCGGGACAGGCGTTTACGAGCAGTACTTC
NA | TRBJ2-7 | TRBV28 | TRBD2 | CASRTSGIDEQYF | TGTGCCAGCAGGACTAGCGGGATCGACGAGCAGTACTTC